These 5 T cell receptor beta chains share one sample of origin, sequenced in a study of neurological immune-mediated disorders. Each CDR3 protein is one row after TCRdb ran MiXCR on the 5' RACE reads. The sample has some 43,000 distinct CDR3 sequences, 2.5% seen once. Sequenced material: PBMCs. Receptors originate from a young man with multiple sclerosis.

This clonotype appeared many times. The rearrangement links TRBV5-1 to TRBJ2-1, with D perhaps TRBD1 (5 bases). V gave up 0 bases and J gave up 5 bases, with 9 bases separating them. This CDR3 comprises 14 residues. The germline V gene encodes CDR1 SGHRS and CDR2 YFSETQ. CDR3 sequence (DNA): TGCGCCAGCAGCTTGGTTCCAGGGAACAATGAGCAGTTCTTC. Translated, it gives CASSLVPGNNEQFF.

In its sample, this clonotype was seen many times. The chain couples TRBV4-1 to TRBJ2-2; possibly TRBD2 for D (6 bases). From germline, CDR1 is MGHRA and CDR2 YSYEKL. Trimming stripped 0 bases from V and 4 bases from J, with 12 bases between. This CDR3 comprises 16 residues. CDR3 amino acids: CASSQDLRGSTGELFF. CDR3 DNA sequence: TGCGCCAGCAGCCAAGATCTCCGGGGGAGCACCGGGGAGCTGTTTTTT.

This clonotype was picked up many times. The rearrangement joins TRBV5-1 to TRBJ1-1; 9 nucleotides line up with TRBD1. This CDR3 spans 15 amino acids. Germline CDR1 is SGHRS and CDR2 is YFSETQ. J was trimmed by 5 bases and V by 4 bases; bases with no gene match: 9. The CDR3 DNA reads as TGCGCCAGCAGCGTCCAACAGGGGGCGAATACTGAAGCTTTCTTT. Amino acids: CASSVQQGANTEAFF.

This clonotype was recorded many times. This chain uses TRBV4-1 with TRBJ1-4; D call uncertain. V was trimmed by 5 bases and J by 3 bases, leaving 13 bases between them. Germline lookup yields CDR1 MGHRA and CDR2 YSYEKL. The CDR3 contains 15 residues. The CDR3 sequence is CASSGQLNANEKLFF. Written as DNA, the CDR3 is TGCGCCAGCAGCGGGCAGTTGAACGCTAATGAAAAACTGTTTTTT.

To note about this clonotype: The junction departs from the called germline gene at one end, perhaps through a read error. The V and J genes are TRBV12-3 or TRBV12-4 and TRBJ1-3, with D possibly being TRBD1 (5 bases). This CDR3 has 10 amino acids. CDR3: CASSWDSLTF. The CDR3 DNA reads TGTGCCAGCAGTTGGGACTCTTTGACTTTT.